Sequencing of this TCR beta chain was carried out in a study of control samples from healthy donors and cancer patients. V was cut by 2 bases and J by 6 bases, with 17 bases left in between. This CDR3 contains 14 residues. Germline V gene sequence: CDR1 GTSNPN, CDR2 SVGIG (reference sequence). The method was immunoSEQ multiplex PCR; TCRdb's version includes in-frame clones alone and lacks a portion of them. Of some 150,000 clones listed, about 89% were seen once; the top ten hold approximately 7.2%. The J gene is TRBJ2-7, the V gene TRBV30, with a possible D match to TRBD2 (5 bases). The sequence came from a man aged 18 to 30 in good health. The sample consisted of blood. For the CDR3, the DNA is TGTGCCTGGAGTAGGATCCGTGACGGAGGCGAGCAGTACTTC. Its translation is CAWSRIRDGGEQYF.